Shown below are 2 T cell receptor beta chains from a single sample sequenced in a study of spatial heterogeneity in lung cancer. Study-level points and caveats: Tumor mutation count correlated with how many alpha and beta TCRs expanded intratumorally.

MiXCR, applied by TCRdb to the 5' RACE reads, yields one record per CDR3 protein. The sample comprises 250 or so distinct CDR3 sequences, roughly 90% of which are singletons, and around 43% rests with the top ten. These receptors are not linked to any known antigen. Time point denoted: sample taken at primary tumor resection. Material: lung tumor tissue, obtained at surgery. Every receptor here comes from a female donor with early-stage non-small cell lung cancer.

On this clonotype: For a library built for alpha chains, this beta chain is a stray read; little rests on its size. The chain has TRBV6-4 and TRBJ1-1; D perhaps matches TRBD1 (5 bases). Germline V CDR1 and CDR2: MRHNA, SNTAGT. CDR3 length: 13 residues. Trimming stripped 9 bases from V and 5 bases from J, with 16 bases between. Written as DNA, the CDR3 is TGTGCCAGTCCGCGGGGGGGTGGGACTGAAGCTTTCTTT. Amino acids: CASPRGGGTEAFF.

Details on this clonotype: This beta chain is a stray read from a library made for alpha chains; its abundance is not meaningful. V gene TRBV24-1 combines with J gene TRBJ2-1; a weak D match, TRBD1 (6 bases). Between the trimmed V and J ends, which lost 3 bases and 0 bases, there was a span of 14 bases. This CDR3 contains 17 residues. The germline CDR1 and CDR2 sequences are KGHDR and SFDVKD. The CDR3 sequence: CATSDITGSSSYNEQFF. CDR3 nucleotides: TGTGCCACCAGTGATATCACAGGGAGTAGCTCCTACAATGAGCAGTTCTTC.